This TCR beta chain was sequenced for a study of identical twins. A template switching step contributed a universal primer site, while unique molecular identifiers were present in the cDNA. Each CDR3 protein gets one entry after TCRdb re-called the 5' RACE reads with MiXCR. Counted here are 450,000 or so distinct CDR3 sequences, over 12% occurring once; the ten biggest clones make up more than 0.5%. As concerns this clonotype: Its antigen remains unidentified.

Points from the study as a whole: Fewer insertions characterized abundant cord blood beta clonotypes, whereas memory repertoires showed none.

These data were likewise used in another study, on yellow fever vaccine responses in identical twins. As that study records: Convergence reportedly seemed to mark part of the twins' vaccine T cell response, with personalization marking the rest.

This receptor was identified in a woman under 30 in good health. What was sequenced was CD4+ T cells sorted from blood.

CDR3: CASSRTSRSIDTQYF. CDR3 DNA: TGTGCCAGCAGTCGAACTAGCAGGAGTATAGATACGCAGTATTTT. This sequence joins TRBV12-3 or TRBV12-4 and TRBJ2-3; D possibly corresponds to TRBD2 (6 bases). The length of the CDR3 is 15 residues. The V end was cut by 5 bases, the J end by 5 bases, with 17 bases between.